This T cell receptor (beta chain) was profiled in a study of cytomegalovirus exposure and HLA in healthy donors. This clone occurred a few times. Other nucleotide sequences from this sample produce the same CDR3. Unmatched junction bases numbered 3, after V lost 0 bases and J lost 4 bases. Per the germline V gene, CDR1 is SGDLS and CDR2 is YYNGEE. This CDR3 contains 17 residues. The PCR employed 60 Vbeta primers together with 13 Jbeta primers. The assay was immunoSEQ multiplex PCR, and TCRdb's table has in-frame clones only and misses some. This sample carries 90,000 to 140,000 clones, under 85% of them seen once, and the ten largest clones take 6.1%.

The V gene is TRBV9, the J gene TRBJ2-2; 13 bases match TRBD2. Input material: PBMCs. This TCR was recovered from a man between 18 and 35 years old in good health and CMV-seronegative. The CDR3 is CASSVGLAGGSTGELFF. As DNA, the CDR3 is TGTGCCAGCAGCGTAGGACTAGCGGGAGGTTCCACCGGGGAGCTGTTTTTT.